The 10 T cell receptor beta chains reported below all come from one sample, sequenced in a study of CD8 T cells in Susac syndrome. An amount of RNA that ranged from 0.5 to 1 ug was reverse transcribed with random hexamers. TCRdb redid the calling of the immunoSEQ multiplex PCR reads with MiXCR, one entry per CDR3 protein. The top ten hold approximately 0.46% of the sample, which has approximately 80,000 distinct CDR3 sequences, roughly nine tenths seen once. The sample consisted of CD8+ T cells from PBMCs. The receptor set was obtained from a human donor with multiple sclerosis.

CDR3 DNA sequence: TGCGCCAGCAGCCAAGCGCTCGGGAACACTGAAGCTTTCTTT. This sequence encodes CASSQALGNTEAFF. J is TRBJ1-1 and V is TRBV4-1, with D hard to call. CDR3 length: 14 residues. V shed 1 base and J shed 1 base, with 7 bases lying between them. Germline CDR1 reads MGHRA; CDR2 reads YSYEKL.

This chain uses TRBV7-6 with TRBJ1-6, with 7 bases that match TRBD1. The CDR3 extends over 16 amino acids. V shed 4 bases and J 7 bases; nucleotides not matched to a gene: 10. Germline values: CDR1 SGHVS, CDR2 FNYEAQ. In nucleotides, the CDR3 is TGTGCCAGCAGCTCCTACAGGGGCAAAGACAATTCACCCCTCCACTTT. It specifies CASSSYRGKDNSPLHF. Looking up the rest from reference TRBV7-6 and TRBJ1-6 gives the full variable domain: GAGVSQSPRYKVTKRGQDVALRCDPISGHVSLYWYRQALGQGPEFLTYFNYEAQQDKSGLPNDRFSAERPEGSISTLTIQRTEQRDSAMYRCASSSYRGKDNSPLHFGNGTRLTVT.

The chain combines TRBV7-9 with TRBJ2-7; TRBD1 aligns across 7 bases. J was trimmed by 5 bases and V by 5 bases; bases with no gene match: 12. Germline-derived CDR1 and CDR2 are SEHNR and FQNEAQ (reference sequence). The CDR3 extends over 15 amino acids. CDR3 residues: CASSASEPGQDEQYF. The CDR3 DNA sequence: TGTGCCAGCAGCGCCTCTGAGCCAGGACAGGACGAGCAGTACTTC.

The CDR3 is CASSLSPILAGVRSEQFF. The CDR3 DNA reads as TGTGCCAGCAGCTTATCCCCCATCCTAGCGGGAGTTAGAAGTGAGCAGTTCTTC. The V call is TRBV11-2, the J call TRBJ2-1, with 10 bases lining up with TRBD2. Trimming at V came to 2 bases and at J to 9 bases, leaving 16 bases not matched to a gene. Germline V gene data show CDR1 as SGHAT and CDR2 as FQNNGV. The CDR3 has 18 residues.

V and J are TRBV6-1 and TRBJ2-2; no definite D call. Trimming shortened V by 10 bases and J by 0 bases, and 6 bases separated the two germline ends. CDR3 size: 12 residues. Germline lookup yields CDR1 MNHNS and CDR2 SASEGT. Here the CDR3 DNA reads TGTGCCATCCTGGCGAACACCGGGGAGCTGTTTTTT. Its translation: CAILANTGELFF.

The chain joins TRBV4-1 to TRBJ2-1; no clear D. The CDR3 has 15 residues. The germline V gene encodes CDR1 MGHRA and CDR2 YSYEKL. V was pared by 3 bases and J by 0 bases, with 9 bases between. The CDR3 region has the DNA TGCGCCAGCAGCCACAGCCATGACTCCTACAATGAGCAGTTCTTC. It yields the protein CASSHSHDSYNEQFF.

This chain links TRBV28 with TRBJ1-5; D is possibly TRBD1 (5 bases). With 5 bases removed from V and 3 bases from J, the gap between germline ends came to 14 bases. Looked up from germline, CDR1 is MDHEN and CDR2 is SYDVKM. This CDR3 spans 15 amino acids. Here the CDR3 reads CASSLRGMLNQPQHF. For the CDR3, the DNA is TGTGCCAGCAGTCTACGGGGGATGCTCAATCAGCCCCAGCATTTT.

This chain uses TRBV10-1 with TRBJ2-1; D remains ambiguous. CDR1 and CDR2 from the germline V gene are WNHNN and SYGVQD (reference sequence). The CDR3 loop spans 14 amino acids. Trimming took 3 bases from V and 1 from J, leaving 7 bases between them. The CDR3 DNA reads as TGCGCCAGCAGTGAAGGCGGATCCTACAATGAGCAGTTCTTC. Translating gives CASSEGGSYNEQFF.

This chain uses TRBV28 with TRBJ2-4, with unresolved D. The CDR3 contains 16 residues. CDR1 and CDR2 from the germline V gene are MDHEN and SYDVKM. V was cut by 3 bases and J by 0 bases, with 12 bases left in between. The CDR3 loop reads CASSFVRTLAKNIQYF. The CDR3 bases are TGTGCCAGCAGTTTTGTTAGAACCCTAGCCAAAAACATTCAGTACTTC. The full variable domain, in which reference TRBV28 and TRBJ2-4 provide the parts outside the CDR3, is DVKVTQSSRYLVKRTGEKVFLECVQDMDHENMFWYRQDPGLGLRLIYFSYDVKMKEKGDIPEGYSVSREKKERFSLILESASTNQTSMYLCASSFVRTLAKNIQYFGAGTRLSVL.

The genes are TRBV9 and TRBJ2-2, with D maybe TRBD1 (6 bases). The V end lost 2 bases, the J end lost 1 base, and 18 bases lay between the germline ends. The CDR3 is 18 amino acids. CDR1 and CDR2 (germline): SGDLS, YYNGEE. This CDR3 reads CASSVPGSGHLNTGELFF. The CDR3 DNA is TGTGCCAGCAGCGTTCCGGGCTCGGGACACCTGAACACCGGGGAGCTGTTTTTT.